This T cell receptor beta chain was retrieved from a study of T cell responses to AZD1222 COVID-19 vaccine. The J segment lost 1 base and the V segment lost 5 bases, leaving 16 bases of the junction unmatched. Germline V gives CDR1 SGHTA, CDR2 FQGNSA. This CDR3 has 19 residues. Here immunoSEQ multiplex PCR was the method, and the copy in TCRdb shows in-frame clones only, minus some. The repertoire holds about 84,000 clones, with roughly nine tenths as singletons. The rearrangement links TRBV7-2 to TRBJ2-1; TRBD2 aligns across 8 bases. The TCR was taken from an adult who received the AZD1222 COVID-19 vaccine. The sequences come from peripheral blood, collected 28 days after the second AZD1222 dose. The CDR3 nucleotides read TGTGCCAGCAGCCGTCCTAGTGTAGCGGGGACGTCGTCCTACAATGAGCAGTTCTTC. It specifies CASSRPSVAGTSSYNEQFF. The complete variable domain, with remaining parts taken from reference TRBV7-2 and TRBJ2-1, reads GAGVSQSPSNKVTEKGKDVELRCDPISGHTALYWYRQSLGQGLEFLIYFQGNSAPDKSGLPSDRFSAERTGGSVSTLTIQRTQQEDSAVYLCASSRPSVAGTSSYNEQFFGPGTRLTVL.